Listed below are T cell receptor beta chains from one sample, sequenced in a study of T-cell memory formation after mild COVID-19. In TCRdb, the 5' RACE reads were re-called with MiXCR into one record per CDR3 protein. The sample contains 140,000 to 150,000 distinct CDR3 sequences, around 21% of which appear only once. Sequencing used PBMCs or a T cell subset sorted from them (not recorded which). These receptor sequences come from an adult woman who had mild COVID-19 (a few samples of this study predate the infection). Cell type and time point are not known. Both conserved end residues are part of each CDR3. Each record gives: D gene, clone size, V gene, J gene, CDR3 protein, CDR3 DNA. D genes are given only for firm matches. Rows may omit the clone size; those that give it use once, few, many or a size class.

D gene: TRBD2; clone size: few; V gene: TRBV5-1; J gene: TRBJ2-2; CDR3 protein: CASSLVAGGRGETGELFF; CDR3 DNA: TGCGCCAGCAGCTTGGTAGCGGGGGGTCGCGGAGAGACCGGGGAGCTGTTTTTT
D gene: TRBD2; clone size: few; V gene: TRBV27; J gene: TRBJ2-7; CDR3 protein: CASSLIAGVPSYEQYF; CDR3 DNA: TGTGCCAGCAGTTTGATCGCGGGGGTCCCCTCCTACGAGCAGTACTTC
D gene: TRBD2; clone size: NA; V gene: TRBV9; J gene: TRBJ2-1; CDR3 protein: CASSRGTSGDNEQFF; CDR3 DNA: TGTGCCAGCAGCAGGGGGACTAGCGGGGACAATGAGCAGTTCTTC
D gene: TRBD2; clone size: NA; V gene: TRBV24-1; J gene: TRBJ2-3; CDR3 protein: CATSDPTSGAITQYF; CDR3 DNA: TGTGCCACCAGTGATCCGACTAGCGGGGCGATTACGCAGTATTTT
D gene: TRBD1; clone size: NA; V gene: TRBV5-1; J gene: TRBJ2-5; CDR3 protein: CASSLVGQGETQYF; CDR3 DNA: TGCGCCAGCAGCTTGGTTGGACAGGGGGAGACCCAGTACTTC
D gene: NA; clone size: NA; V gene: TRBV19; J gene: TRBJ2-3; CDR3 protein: CASSIAGTSTDTQYF; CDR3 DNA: TGTGCCAGTAGTATTGCCGGGACTAGCACAGATACGCAGTATTTT
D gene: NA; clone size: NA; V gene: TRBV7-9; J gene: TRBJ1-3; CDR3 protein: CASSLATGRGNTIYF; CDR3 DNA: TGTGCCAGCAGCTTAGCCACAGGGAGGGGAAACACCATATATTTT
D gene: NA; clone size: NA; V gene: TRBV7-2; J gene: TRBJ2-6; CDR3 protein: CASSLGREPGANVLTF; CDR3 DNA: TGTGCCAGCAGCTTAGGGCGGGAACCTGGGGCCAACGTCCTGACTTTC
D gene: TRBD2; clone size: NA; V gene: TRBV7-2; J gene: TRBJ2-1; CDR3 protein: CASSSGTSLKGKFF; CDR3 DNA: TGTGCCAGCAGCTCTGGGACTAGCCTTAAAGGGAAGTTCTTC
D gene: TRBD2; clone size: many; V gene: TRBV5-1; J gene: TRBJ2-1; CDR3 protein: CASSLGAGAYNEQFF; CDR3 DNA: TGCGCCAGCAGCTTAGGAGCGGGGGCCTACAATGAGCAGTTCTTC
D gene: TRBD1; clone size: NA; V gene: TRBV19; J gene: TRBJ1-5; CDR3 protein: CASIPGQRSNQPQHF; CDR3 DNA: TGTGCCAGTATTCCGGGACAGCGTAGCAATCAGCCCCAGCATTTT
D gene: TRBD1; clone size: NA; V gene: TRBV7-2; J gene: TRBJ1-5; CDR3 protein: CASSLGQLNQPQHF; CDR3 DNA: TGTGCCAGCAGCTTGGGACAGCTAAATCAGCCCCAGCATTTT
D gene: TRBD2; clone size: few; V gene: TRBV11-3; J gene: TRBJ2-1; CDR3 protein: CASSLAAGGPHEQFF; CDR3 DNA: TGTGCCAGCAGCTTAGCTGCGGGAGGGCCCCATGAGCAGTTCTTC
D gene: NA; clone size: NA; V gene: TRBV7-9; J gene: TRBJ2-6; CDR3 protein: CASSLAGSSGANVLTF; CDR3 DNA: TGTGCCAGCAGCTTAGCGGGTAGCTCTGGGGCCAACGTCCTGACTTTC
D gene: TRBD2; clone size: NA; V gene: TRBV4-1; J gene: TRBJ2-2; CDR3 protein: CASSQVGLAGAGELFF; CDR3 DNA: TGCGCCAGCAGCCAAGTAGGACTAGCGGGCGCCGGGGAGCTGTTTTTT
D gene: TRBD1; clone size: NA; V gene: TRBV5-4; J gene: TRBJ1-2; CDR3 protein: CASSGYTGAYGYTF; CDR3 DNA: TGTGCCAGCAGCGGATATACAGGGGCCTATGGCTACACCTTC
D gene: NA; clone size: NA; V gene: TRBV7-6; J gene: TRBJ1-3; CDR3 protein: CASRPAGLGNTIYF; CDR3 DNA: TGTGCCAGCAGGCCAGCGGGGTTGGGAAACACCATATATTTT
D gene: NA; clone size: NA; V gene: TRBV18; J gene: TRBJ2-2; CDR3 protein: CASSPGLANTGELFF; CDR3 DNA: TGTGCCAGCTCACCAGGGTTAGCGAACACCGGGGAGCTGTTTTTT
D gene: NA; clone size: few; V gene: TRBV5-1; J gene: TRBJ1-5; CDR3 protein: CASSLGTGSNQPQHF; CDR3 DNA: TGCGCCAGCAGCTTGGGCACGGGGAGCAATCAGCCCCAGCATTTT
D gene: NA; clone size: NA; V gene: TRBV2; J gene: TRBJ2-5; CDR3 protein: CASTSLGGAGETQYF; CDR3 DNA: TGTGCCAGCACCTCCCTGGGGGGGGCCGGAGAGACCCAGTACTTC
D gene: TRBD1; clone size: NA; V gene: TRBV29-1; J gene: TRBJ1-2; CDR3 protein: CSVWGPGQGTYGYTF; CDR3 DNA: TGCAGCGTGTGGGGGCCGGGACAGGGGACCTATGGCTACACCTTC
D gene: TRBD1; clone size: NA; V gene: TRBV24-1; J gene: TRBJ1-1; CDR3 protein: CATSDPGDRSAFF; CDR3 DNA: TGTGCCACCAGTGATCCGGGGGACAGGTCAGCTTTCTTT
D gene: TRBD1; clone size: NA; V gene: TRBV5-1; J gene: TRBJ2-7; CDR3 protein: CASSLVTGTGANEQYF; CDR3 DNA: TGCGCCAGCAGCTTGGTAACCGGGACAGGGGCAAACGAGCAGTACTTC
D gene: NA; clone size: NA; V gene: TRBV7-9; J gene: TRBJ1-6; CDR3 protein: CASSLAFPIHSPLHF; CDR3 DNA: TGTGCCAGCAGCTTAGCCTTCCCTATACATTCACCCCTCCACTTT
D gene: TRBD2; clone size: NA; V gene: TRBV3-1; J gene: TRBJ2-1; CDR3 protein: CASGGTSGGYNEQFF; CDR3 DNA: TGTGCCAGCGGGGGGACTAGCGGGGGGTACAATGAGCAGTTCTTC
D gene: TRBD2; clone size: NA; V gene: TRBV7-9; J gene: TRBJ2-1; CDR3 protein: CASSLFASGGAKEQFF; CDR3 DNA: TGTGCCAGCAGCTTATTCGCTAGCGGGGGGGCGAAGGAGCAGTTCTTC
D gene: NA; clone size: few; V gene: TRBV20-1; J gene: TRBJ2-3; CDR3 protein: CSPRLSHTQYF; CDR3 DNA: TGCAGTCCTAGACTATCACATACGCAGTATTTT
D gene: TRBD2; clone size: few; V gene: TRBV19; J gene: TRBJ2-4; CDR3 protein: CASSIPRSSGKKIAKNIQYF; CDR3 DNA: TGTGCCAGTAGTATTCCTCGTTCTAGCGGAAAGAAAATAGCCAAAAACATTCAGTACTTC
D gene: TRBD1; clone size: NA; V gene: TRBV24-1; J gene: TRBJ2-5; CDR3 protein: CATSDWGGTGQETQYF; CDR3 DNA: TGTGCCACCAGTGATTGGGGCGGGACAGGCCAAGAGACCCAGTACTTC
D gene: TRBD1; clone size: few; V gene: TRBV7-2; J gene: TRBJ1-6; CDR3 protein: CASSPRTGEGSPLHF; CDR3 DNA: TGTGCCAGCAGCCCGAGGACAGGGGAGGGATCACCCCTCCACTTT
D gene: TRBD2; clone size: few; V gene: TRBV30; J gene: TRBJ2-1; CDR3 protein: CAWRRSGGYNEQFF; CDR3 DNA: TGTGCCTGGAGAAGAAGCGGGGGCTACAATGAGCAGTTCTTC
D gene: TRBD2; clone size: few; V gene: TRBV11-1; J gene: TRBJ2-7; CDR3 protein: CASSWAGDHYEQYF; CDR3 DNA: TGTGCCAGCAGCTGGGCGGGAGACCATTACGAGCAGTACTTC
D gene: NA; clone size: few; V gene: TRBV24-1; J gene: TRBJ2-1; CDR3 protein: CATSDPPLGGRHNNEQFF; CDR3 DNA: TGTGCCACCAGTGATCCTCCCCTGGGGGGCCGCCACAACAATGAGCAGTTCTTC
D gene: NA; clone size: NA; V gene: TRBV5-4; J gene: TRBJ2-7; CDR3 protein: CASSHTSFPYEQYF; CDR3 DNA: TGTGCCAGCAGCCATACTAGCTTCCCCTACGAGCAGTACTTC
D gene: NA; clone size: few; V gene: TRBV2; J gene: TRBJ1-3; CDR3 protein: CASSVGGIGNTIYF; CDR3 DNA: TGTGCCAGCAGTGTCGGGGGTATTGGAAACACCATATATTTT
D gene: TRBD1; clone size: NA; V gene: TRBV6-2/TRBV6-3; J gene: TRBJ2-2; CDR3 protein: CASSLYRGPNTGELFF; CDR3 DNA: TGTGCCAGCAGTCTTTACAGGGGACCGAACACCGGGGAGCTGTTTTTT
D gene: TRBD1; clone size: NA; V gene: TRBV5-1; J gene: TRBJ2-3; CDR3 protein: CASSKGTASSTDTQYF; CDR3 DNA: TGCGCCAGCAGCAAAGGGACAGCCTCAAGCACAGATACGCAGTATTTT
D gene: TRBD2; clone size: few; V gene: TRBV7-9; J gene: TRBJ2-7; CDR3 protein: CASSLAGTRDVEQYF; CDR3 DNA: TGTGCCAGCAGCTTAGCTGGGACTAGGGACGTTGAGCAGTACTTC
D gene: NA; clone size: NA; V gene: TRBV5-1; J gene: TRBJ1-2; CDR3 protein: CASSLESGQIYGYTF; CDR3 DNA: TGCGCCAGCAGCTTGGAGAGTGGGCAGATCTATGGCTACACCTTC
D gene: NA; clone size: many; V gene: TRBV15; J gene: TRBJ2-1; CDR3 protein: CATSREPPFLLAGRNEQFF; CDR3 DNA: TGTGCCACCAGCAGAGAACCCCCGTTTTTACTCGCGGGACGCAATGAGCAGTTCTTC
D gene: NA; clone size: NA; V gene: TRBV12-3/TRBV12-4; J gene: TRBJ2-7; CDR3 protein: CATSETTYEQYF; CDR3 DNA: TGTGCCACCAGCGAGACGACCTACGAGCAGTACTTC
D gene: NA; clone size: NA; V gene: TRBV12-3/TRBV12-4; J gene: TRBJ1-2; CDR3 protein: CASSLSAAHYGYTF; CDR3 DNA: TGTGCCAGCAGTTTAAGTGCAGCGCACTATGGCTACACCTTC
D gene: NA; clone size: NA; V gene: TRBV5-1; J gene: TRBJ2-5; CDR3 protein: CASTPWAGAQETQYF; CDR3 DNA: TGCGCCAGCACCCCTTGGGCGGGGGCCCAAGAGACCCAGTACTTC
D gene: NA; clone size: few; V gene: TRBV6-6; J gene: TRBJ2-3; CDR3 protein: CASSPARGAPSTDTQYF; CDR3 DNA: TGTGCCAGCAGTCCTGCTCGGGGAGCCCCTAGCACAGATACGCAGTATTTT
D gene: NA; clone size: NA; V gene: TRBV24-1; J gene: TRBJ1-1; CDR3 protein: CATSSGSGNTEAFF; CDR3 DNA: TGTGCCACCAGCTCCGGGAGTGGGAACACTGAAGCTTTCTTT
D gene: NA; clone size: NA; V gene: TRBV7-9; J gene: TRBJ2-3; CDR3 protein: CASSRDSWDTQYF; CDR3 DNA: TGTGCCAGCAGCCGAGACAGTTGGGATACGCAGTATTTT
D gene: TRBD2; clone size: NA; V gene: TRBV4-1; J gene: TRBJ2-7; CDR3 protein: CASSQVRGVSSYEQYF; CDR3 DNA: TGCGCCAGCAGCCAAGTCCGGGGGGTTAGCTCCTACGAGCAGTACTTC
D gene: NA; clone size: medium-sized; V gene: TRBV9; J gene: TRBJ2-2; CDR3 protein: CASTPVQGGLVGELFF; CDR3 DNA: TGTGCCAGCACCCCTGTTCAGGGGGGGCTGGTCGGGGAGCTGTTTTTT
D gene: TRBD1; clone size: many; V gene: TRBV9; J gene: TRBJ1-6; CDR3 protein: CASSPRTGHNSPLHF; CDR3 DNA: TGTGCCAGCAGCCCTAGGACAGGGCATAATTCACCCCTCCACTTT
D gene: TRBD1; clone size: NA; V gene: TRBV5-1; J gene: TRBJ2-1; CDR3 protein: CASSLAGQGGVDEQFF; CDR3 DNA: TGCGCCAGCAGCTTGGCGGGACAGGGAGGAGTAGATGAGCAGTTCTTC
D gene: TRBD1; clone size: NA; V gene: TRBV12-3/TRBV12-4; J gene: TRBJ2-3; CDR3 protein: CASSRQGFTDTQYF; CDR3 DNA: TGTGCCAGCAGCAGACAGGGATTCACAGATACGCAGTATTTT
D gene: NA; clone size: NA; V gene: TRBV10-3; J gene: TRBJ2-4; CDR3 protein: CAISESGGENIQYF; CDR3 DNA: TGTGCCATCAGTGAGTCGGGGGGAGAAAACATTCAGTACTTC
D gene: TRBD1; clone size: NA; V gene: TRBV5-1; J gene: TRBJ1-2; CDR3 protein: CASSPEGAGQINGYTF; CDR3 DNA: TGCGCCAGCAGCCCGGAGGGGGCAGGGCAAATCAATGGCTACACCTTC